Following are 2 T cell receptor beta chains from one sample sequenced in a study of cytomegalovirus exposure and HLA in healthy donors. Primers included in the PCR were 60 Vbeta and 13 Jbeta primers. Sequencing was performed with immunoSEQ multiplex PCR; in TCRdb, only in-frame clones are kept and a portion is missing. The sample holds about 220,000 clones, roughly 87% seen once. The material sequenced was PBMCs. The receptors come from a woman aged 40 to 49 in good health and CMV-seropositive.

The rearrangement links TRBV6-5 to TRBJ1-5; 7 nucleotides line up with TRBD1. J lost 2 bases, V lost 5 bases, and 6 bases had no gene match. CDR1 and CDR2 (germline): MNHEY, SVGAGI. The CDR3 has 15 residues. CDR3 bases: TGTGCCAGCAGTCCGGGGGACAGCGGCAATCAGCCCCAGCATTTT. Residues: CASSPGDSGNQPQHF.

In its sample, this clone was seen once. The chain employs TRBV5-1 and TRBJ2-2, with D perhaps matching TRBD1 (5 bases). Trimming took off 4 bases at V and 6 bases at J, with 16 bases between the two ends. CDR1 SGHRS and CDR2 YFSETQ come from the germline V gene. The CDR3 is 15 amino acids. The CDR3 reads CASSPWGIDAGELFF. The CDR3 region has the DNA TGCGCCAGCAGCCCCTGGGGCATCGATGCCGGGGAGCTGTTTTTT. Variable domain in full (rest from reference TRBV5-1 and TRBJ2-2): KAGVTQTPRYLIKTRGQQVTLSCSPISGHRSVSWYQQTPGQGLQFLFEYFSETQRNKGNFPGRFSGRQFSNSRSEMNVSTLELGDSALYLCASSPWGIDAGELFFGEGSRLTVL.